The 25 T cell receptor beta chains presented below share a single source sample, sequenced in a study of control samples from healthy donors and cancer patients. The method was immunoSEQ multiplex PCR; TCRdb's version includes in-frame clones alone and lacks a portion of them. The data contain some 71,000 clones, roughly nine tenths of them singletons. The sample comprised PBMCs. These receptors were obtained from a man aged 55 to 70 with lung cancer.

V and J are TRBV6-5 and TRBJ1-2; D is unresolved. The CDR3 has 12 amino acids. Trimming shortened V by 7 bases and J by 7 bases, and 13 bases separated the two germline ends. Germline values: CDR1 MNHEY, CDR2 SVGAGI. In nucleotides, the CDR3 is TGTGCCAGCATCAGGATGACTGGTGGCTACACCTTC. Encoded protein: CASIRMTGGYTF.

A word on this clone: The sample carries other DNA sequences with the same CDR3. The CDR3 coding sequence is TGCGCCAGCAGCCTGGGGCAGGGGAGAGAAAAACTGTTTTTT. Translated: CASSLGQGREKLFF. The rearrangement joins TRBV5-1 to TRBJ1-4, with D maybe TRBD1 (6 bases). The ends were cut back, 4 bases at V and 8 bases at J, with 15 bases in the middle. Germline lookup yields CDR1 SGHRS and CDR2 YFSETQ. The CDR3 length is 14 residues.

The CDR3 loop is CASSDAGNSGANVLTF. Here the CDR3 DNA reads TGTGCCAGCAGTGACGCAGGGAACTCTGGGGCCAACGTCCTGACTTTC. The V and J genes are TRBV6-4 and TRBJ2-6, with a tentative D call TRBD1 (5 bases). Germline assignment: CDR1 MRHNA and CDR2 SNTAGT. Trimming left V 2 bases short and J 0 bases short, with 8 bases between. This CDR3 region has 16 residues.

V gene TRBV12-3 or TRBV12-4 combines with J gene TRBJ1-5; no clear D gene. Trimming removed 7 bases from V and 10 bases from J, with 17 bases in between. The CDR3 sequence is 13 residues long. The CDR3 DNA reads as TGTGCCAGCAAACCGGCCTACATAAGTCCCCAGCATTTT. It is translated as CASKPAYISPQHF.

This clone came up once. The chain is built from TRBV3-1 (or the pseudogene TRBV3-2) and TRBJ1-6; 10 bases agree with TRBD1. The germline V gene has CDR1 LGHDT and CDR2 YNNKEL (reference sequence). The CDR3 has 14 amino acids. V lost 4 bases and J lost 8; bases outside the gene matches: 2. In DNA, the CDR3 is TGTGCCAGCAGCCCCGGACAGGGGGATTCACCCCTCCACTTT. Translated: CASSPGQGDSPLHF.

V and J are TRBV7-3 and TRBJ2-3; D gene uncertain. CDR1 SGHTA and CDR2 FQGTGA come from the germline V gene. CDR3 length: 12 amino acids. V was shortened by 7 bases and J by 5 bases, with 10 bases between the two germline ends. The CDR3 region is CASTTVRDTQYF. The CDR3 DNA reads TGTGCCAGCACCACGGTGCGAGATACGCAGTATTTT.

This clone was observed once. The chain couples TRBV6-5 to TRBJ2-1, with D tentatively TRBD1 (5 bases). Trimming cost V 4 bases and J 4 bases, with 11 bases left between them. The CDR3 extends over 14 amino acids. Germline V lookup: CDR1 MNHEY, CDR2 SVGAGI. The CDR3 spells CASSSDRGYNEQFF. In DNA form, the CDR3 reads TGTGCCAGCAGTTCCGATAGGGGTTACAATGAGCAGTTCTTC.

CDR3 loop: CAWRPGLATETQYF. CDR3 nucleotides: TGTGCCTGGAGACCGGGGCTAGCGACGGAGACCCAGTACTTC. This sequence joins TRBV30 and TRBJ2-5; tentative D call: TRBD2 (6 bases). Deletions cut 3 bases from V and 5 bases from J, with 16 bases between. The CDR3 contains 14 residues. CDR1 is GTSNPN and CDR2 is SVGIG in the germline V gene (reference sequence).

The count of this clone is one. This chain uses TRBV6-1 with TRBJ2-1; D might be TRBD1 (5 bases). The V gene lost 1 base and the J gene lost 0 bases, with 28 bases spanning the gap. Germline loops: CDR1 MNHNS, CDR2 SASEGT. This CDR3 is built from 22 residues. The chain's CDR3 is CASSEDDLGITGHSISYNEQFF. In DNA, the CDR3 is TGTGCCAGCAGTGAAGACGACCTCGGTATTACAGGCCATTCGATCTCCTACAATGAGCAGTTCTTC.

This clone was detected only once. V usage is TRBV7-2 and J usage is TRBJ2-5, with 8 bases that match TRBD2. Trimming took 3 bases from V and 4 from J; bases not matched to a gene: 4. This CDR3 comprises 14 residues. The V gene's germline CDR1 is SGHTA and CDR2 FQGNSA. CDR3 residues: CASSLRGAGETQYF. In DNA form, the CDR3 reads TGTGCCAGCAGCTTGCGGGGGGCCGGAGAGACCCAGTACTTC.

The V and J genes are TRBV6-5 and TRBJ1-2, with a weak D call TRBD1 (6 bases). V was trimmed by 5 bases and J by 4 bases, leaving 14 bases between them. The CDR3 contains 14 residues. CDR1 is MNHEY and CDR2 is SVGAGI in the germline V gene. The CDR3 protein is CASSQRGGPYGYTF. CDR3 nucleotides: TGTGCCAGCAGTCAGCGGGGGGGGCCCTATGGCTACACCTTC.

This rearrangement joins TRBV18 to TRBJ1-1; TRBD1 matches at 9 bases. V shed 3 bases and J 8 bases; nucleotides not matched to a gene: 10. This CDR3 contains 15 residues. The germline gives CDR1 KGHSH, CDR2 LQKENI. The CDR3 coding sequence is TGTGCCAGCTCACCCAATACAGGGGGCGCATTAGAAGCTTTCTTT. It yields the protein CASSPNTGGALEAFF.

This chain links TRBV5-4 with TRBJ2-7, with 8 bases that match TRBD1. J was trimmed by 2 bases and V by 4 bases; bases with no gene match: 11. Germline lookup yields CDR1 SGHNT and CDR2 YYREEE (reference sequence). The CDR3 runs to 16 residues. Here the CDR3 reads CASSPKLGQVTYEQYF. DNA of the CDR3: TGTGCCAGCAGCCCAAAATTGGGACAGGTGACCTACGAGCAGTACTTC.

The chain joins TRBV6-6 to TRBJ2-3; 11 nucleotides line up with TRBD2. The germline gives CDR1 MNHNY, CDR2 SVGAGI (reference sequence). The junction had 4 bases not matched to a gene; V was cut back by 2 bases and J by 3 bases. The CDR3 has 16 amino acids. The CDR3 loop is CASSYILAGGTDTQYF. As DNA, the CDR3 is TGTGCCAGCAGTTACATTCTAGCGGGGGGTACAGATACGCAGTATTTT.

The J gene is TRBJ1-1, the V gene TRBV27; D call uncertain. This CDR3 is 13 amino acids long. V lost 3 bases and J lost 2, with 7 bases in between. CDR1 and CDR2 from the germline V gene are MNHEY and SMNVEV (reference sequence). The CDR3 protein is CASSFRSNTEAFF. DNA of the CDR3: TGTGCCAGCAGTTTCCGCAGCAACACTGAAGCTTTCTTT.

This chain joins TRBV5-4 and TRBJ1-2; 9 positions agree with TRBD1. Trimming removed 4 bases from V and 8 bases from J; junction bases left unmatched: 12. The germline CDR1 and CDR2 sequences are SGHNT and YYREEE (reference sequence). This CDR3 has 15 residues. The CDR3 DNA is TGTGCCAGCAGCGCCGGGACAGGGTCGATTAGAGGCTACACCTTC. It translates to CASSAGTGSIRGYTF.

The table lists this clone with a count of one. The chain has TRBV7-9 and TRBJ1-2; possible D gene TRBD1, 6 bases. The germline V gene has CDR1 SEHNR and CDR2 FQNEAQ (reference sequence). V was shortened by 3 bases and J by 8 bases, with 13 bases between the two germline ends. The CDR3 extends over 13 amino acids. The CDR3 sequence: CASSLGGGQGYTF. The CDR3 DNA follows: TGTGCCAGCAGCTTGGGCGGGGGGCAAGGCTACACCTTC.

This clone was counted a few times. The V and J genes are TRBV9 and TRBJ2-3, with D hard to call. Germline loops: CDR1 SGDLS, CDR2 YYNGEE. CDR3 length equals 15 residues. Deletions cut 3 bases from V and 3 bases from J, with 14 bases between. CDR3 sequence: CASSADAKRTDTQYF. The CDR3 DNA is TGTGCCAGCAGCGCGGACGCGAAAAGAACAGATACGCAGTATTTT.

V and J are TRBV25-1 and TRBJ1-6; 9 nucleotides line up with TRBD1. Germline CDR1 and CDR2: MGHDK and SYGVNS. The CDR3 spans 17 residues. J gave up 8 bases and V 4 bases, and 12 bases lay outside the gene matches. The CDR3 loop reads CASSARKPGQGHSPLHF. The CDR3, as DNA: TGTGCCAGCAGTGCCCGAAAACCGGGACAGGGCCATTCACCCCTCCACTTT.

The CDR3 reads CSGAWLAGANEQFF. The CDR3 bases are TGCAGCGGGGCTTGGCTAGCGGGGGCCAATGAGCAGTTCTTC. The rearrangement joins TRBV29-1 to TRBJ2-1; 10 bases are shared with TRBD2. The CDR3 length is 14 residues. The germline V gene has CDR1 SQVTM and CDR2 ANQGSEA. Losses at the gene ends were 7 bases for V and 6 bases for J; bases not matched to a gene: 9.

The chain uses TRBV18 and TRBJ1-2; D is unresolved. The V gene lost 6 bases and the J gene lost 4 bases, with 12 bases spanning the gap. The CDR3 has 13 residues. In germline, CDR1 is KGHSH, CDR2 LQKENI. CDR3 protein: CASSETTLYGYTF. CDR3 nucleotides: TGTGCCAGCTCCGAGACAACCCTCTATGGCTACACCTTC.

The chain combines TRBV9 with TRBJ2-3; D possibly matches TRBD1 or TRBD2 (6 bases each). Germline assignment: CDR1 SGDLS and CDR2 YYNGEE. The ends were cut back, 0 bases at V and 6 bases at J, with 17 bases in the middle. This CDR3 region has 16 residues. The CDR3 reads CASSVENGGVGDTQYF. The CDR3 region has the DNA TGTGCCAGCAGCGTAGAAAACGGGGGCGTAGGGGATACGCAGTATTTT.

The chain recombines TRBV9 with TRBJ2-5, with D possibly TRBD1 on 6 matching bases. There are 15 residues in the CDR3. From germline, CDR1 is SGDLS and CDR2 YYNGEE. V was clipped by 3 bases and J by 3 bases, with 15 bases between them. The CDR3 here is CASSARIGQKETQYF. The CDR3, as DNA: TGTGCCAGCAGCGCAAGAATTGGACAGAAAGAGACCCAGTACTTC.

This chain connects TRBV5-1 to TRBJ2-5; D gene uncertain. Trimming removed 0 bases from V and 1 base from J, with 1 base in between. The CDR3 runs to 12 residues. The V gene's germline CDR1 is SGHRS and CDR2 YFSETQ. The DNA for the CDR3 is TGCGCCAGCAGCTTGGTCCAAGAGACCCAGTACTTC. Translating it yields CASSLVQETQYF.

The chain combines TRBV27 with TRBJ2-1; 10 bases match TRBD1. Germline assignment: CDR1 MNHEY and CDR2 SMNVEV (reference sequence). Trimming took 5 bases from V and 6 from J; bases not matched to a gene: 10. The length of the CDR3 is 16 residues. Written as DNA, the CDR3 is TGTGCCAGCAGTCCTTGGACAGGGGGTTATGGCAATGAGCAGTTCTTC. This translates into CASSPWTGGYGNEQFF.